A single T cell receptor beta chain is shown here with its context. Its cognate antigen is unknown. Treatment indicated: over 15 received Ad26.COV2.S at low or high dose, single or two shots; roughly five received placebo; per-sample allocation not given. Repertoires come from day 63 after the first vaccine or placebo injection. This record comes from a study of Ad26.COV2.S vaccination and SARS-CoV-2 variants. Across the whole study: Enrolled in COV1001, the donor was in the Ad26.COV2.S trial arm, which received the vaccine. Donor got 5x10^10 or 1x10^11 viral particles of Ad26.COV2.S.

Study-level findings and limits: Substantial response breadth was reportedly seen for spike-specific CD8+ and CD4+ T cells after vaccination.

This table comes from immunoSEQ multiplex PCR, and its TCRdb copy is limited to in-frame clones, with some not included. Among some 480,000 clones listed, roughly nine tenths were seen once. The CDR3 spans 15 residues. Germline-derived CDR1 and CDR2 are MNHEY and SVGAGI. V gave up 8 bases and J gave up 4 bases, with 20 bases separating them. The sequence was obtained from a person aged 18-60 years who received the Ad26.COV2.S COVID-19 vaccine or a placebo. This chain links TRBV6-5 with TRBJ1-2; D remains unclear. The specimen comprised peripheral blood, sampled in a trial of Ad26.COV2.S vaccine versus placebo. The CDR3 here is CASSSLPVSLYGYTF. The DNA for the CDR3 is TGTGCCAGCTCCTCCCTGCCCGTCTCCCTCTATGGCTACACCTTC.